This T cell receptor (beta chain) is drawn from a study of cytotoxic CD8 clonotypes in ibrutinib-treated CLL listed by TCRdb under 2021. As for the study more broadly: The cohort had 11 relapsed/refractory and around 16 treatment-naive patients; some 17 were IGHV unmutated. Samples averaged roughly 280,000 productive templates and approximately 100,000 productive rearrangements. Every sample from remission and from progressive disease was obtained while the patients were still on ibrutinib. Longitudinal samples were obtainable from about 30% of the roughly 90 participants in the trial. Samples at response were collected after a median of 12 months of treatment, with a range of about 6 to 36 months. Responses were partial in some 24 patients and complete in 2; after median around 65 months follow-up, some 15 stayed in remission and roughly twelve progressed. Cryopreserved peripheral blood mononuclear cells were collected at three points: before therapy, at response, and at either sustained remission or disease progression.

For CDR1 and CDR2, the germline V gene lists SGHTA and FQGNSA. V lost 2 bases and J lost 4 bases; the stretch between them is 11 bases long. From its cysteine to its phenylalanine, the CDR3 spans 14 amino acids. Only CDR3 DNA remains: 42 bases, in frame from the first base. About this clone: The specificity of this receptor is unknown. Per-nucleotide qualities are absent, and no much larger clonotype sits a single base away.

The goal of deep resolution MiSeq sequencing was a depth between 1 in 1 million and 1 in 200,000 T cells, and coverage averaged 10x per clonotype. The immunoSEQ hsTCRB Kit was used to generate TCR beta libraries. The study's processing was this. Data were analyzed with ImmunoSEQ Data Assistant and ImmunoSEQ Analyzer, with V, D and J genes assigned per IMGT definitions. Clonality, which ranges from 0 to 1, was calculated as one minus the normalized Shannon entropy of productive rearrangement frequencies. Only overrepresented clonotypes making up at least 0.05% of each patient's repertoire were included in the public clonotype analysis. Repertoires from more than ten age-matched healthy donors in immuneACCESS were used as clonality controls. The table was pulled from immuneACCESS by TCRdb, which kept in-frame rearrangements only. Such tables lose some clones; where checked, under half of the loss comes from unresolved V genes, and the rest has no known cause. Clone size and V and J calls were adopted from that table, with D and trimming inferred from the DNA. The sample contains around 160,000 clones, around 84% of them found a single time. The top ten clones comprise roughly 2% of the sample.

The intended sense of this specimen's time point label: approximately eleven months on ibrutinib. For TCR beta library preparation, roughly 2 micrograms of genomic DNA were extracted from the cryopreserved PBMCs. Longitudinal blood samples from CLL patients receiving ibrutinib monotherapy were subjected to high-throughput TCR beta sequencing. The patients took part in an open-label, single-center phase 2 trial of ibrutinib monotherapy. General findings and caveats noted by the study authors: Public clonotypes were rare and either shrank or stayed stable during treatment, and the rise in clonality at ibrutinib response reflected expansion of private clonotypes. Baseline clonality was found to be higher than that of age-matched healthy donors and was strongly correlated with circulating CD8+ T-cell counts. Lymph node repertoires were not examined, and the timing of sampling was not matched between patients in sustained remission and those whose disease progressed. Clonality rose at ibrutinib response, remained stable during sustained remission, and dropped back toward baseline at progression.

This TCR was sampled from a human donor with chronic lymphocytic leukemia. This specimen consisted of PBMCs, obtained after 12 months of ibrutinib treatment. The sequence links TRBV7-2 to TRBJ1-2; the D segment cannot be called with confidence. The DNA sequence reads TGTGCCAGCAGCTTATATGACAAGCGCTATGGCTACACCTTC. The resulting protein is CASSLYDKRYGYTF.